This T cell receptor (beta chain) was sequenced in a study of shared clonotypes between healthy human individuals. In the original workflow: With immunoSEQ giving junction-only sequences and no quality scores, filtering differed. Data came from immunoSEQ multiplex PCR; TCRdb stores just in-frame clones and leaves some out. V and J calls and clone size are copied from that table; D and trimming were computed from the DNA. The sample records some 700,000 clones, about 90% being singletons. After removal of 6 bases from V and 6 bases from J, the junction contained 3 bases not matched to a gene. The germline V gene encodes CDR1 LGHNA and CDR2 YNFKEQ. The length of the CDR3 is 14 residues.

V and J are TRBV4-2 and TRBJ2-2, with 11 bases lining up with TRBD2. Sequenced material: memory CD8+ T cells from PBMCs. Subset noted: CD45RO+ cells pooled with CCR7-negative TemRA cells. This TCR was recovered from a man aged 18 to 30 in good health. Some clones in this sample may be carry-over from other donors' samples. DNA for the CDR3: TGTGCCAGCAGGTTACTAGCGGGAGCCGGGGAGCTGTTTTTT. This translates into CASRLLAGAGELFF.